This note documents a single TCR beta chain sequence. Its antigen is not identified. Primers: 60 Vbeta forward and 13 Jbeta reverse. Libraries were prepared by immunoSEQ multiplex PCR; TCRdb keeps only in-frame clonotypes and omits some of them. Listed are around 65,000 clones; more than 15% falls within the top ten. This CDR3 comprises 13 residues. V was clipped by 0 bases and J by 11 bases, with 13 bases between them. Germline V gives CDR1 LNHNV, CDR2 YYDKDF (reference sequence). The sample is drawn from a study of cytomegalovirus exposure and HLA in healthy donors. As for the study in general: From HLA-typed donors, an early data release held about 85 million unique TCRs. Study-wide results and caveats: TCR beta chains numbering some 160 were designated cytomegalovirus-associated. The classifier reportedly diagnosed cytomegalovirus status with high specificity and sensitivity. Some V segments, TRBV6-2 and TRBV6-3 among them, were indistinguishable and were therefore excluded.

The V gene is TRBV15, the J gene TRBJ1-1; D not certain. Sequencing was done on a sample of PBMCs. This receptor was taken from a boy aged 10-17 years in good health and CMV-seronegative. The CDR3 is CATSRDSGLGAFF. DNA for the CDR3: TGTGCCACCAGCAGAGATTCGGGGTTAGGGGCTTTCTTT.